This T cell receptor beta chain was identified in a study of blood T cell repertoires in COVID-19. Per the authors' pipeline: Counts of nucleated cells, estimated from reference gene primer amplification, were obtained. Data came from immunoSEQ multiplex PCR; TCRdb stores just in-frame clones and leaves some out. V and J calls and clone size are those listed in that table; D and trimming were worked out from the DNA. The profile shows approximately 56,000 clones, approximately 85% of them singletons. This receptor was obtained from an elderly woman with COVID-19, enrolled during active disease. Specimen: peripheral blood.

The CDR3 sequence: CAWTTVPYGYTF. The CDR3 coding sequence is TGTGCCTGGACGACAGTTCCCTATGGCTACACCTTC. The rearrangement links TRBV30 to TRBJ1-2; TRBD1 might be the D (5 bases). The V gene lost 4 bases and the J gene lost 4 bases, with 10 bases spanning the gap. The CDR3 totals 12 residues. The germline V gene encodes CDR1 GTSNPN and CDR2 SVGIG (reference sequence).